A single sample gave rise to the 16 T cell receptor beta chains below, sequenced in a study of shared clonotypes between healthy human individuals (dated by TCRdb to about 2020). Preparation of the library involved the immunoSEQ multiplex PCR assay. TCRdb retrieved this table from immuneACCESS and kept in-frame rearrangements only. Not all clones are present; in checked studies, unresolved V genes account for under half, and no reason is known for the remainder. For this sample there are about 2 million clones; just under 95% appear just once. The ten largest account for 0.95% to 1.5% of the sample. CD8 naive samples were obtained by positive selection for CCR7 among CD45RO-negative cells, yielding a CD45RA+CCR7+ population from which TemRA cells were excluded. Material: naive CD8+ T cells sorted from blood. The sample's cell subset or site label, decoded: CD45RA+CCR7+. These TCRs come from a man aged 18 to 29 in good health.

The CDR3, as DNA: TGTGCCAGCAGTGAATTTAGGGTAGGGGGGACCGGGGAGCTGTTTTTT. It translates to CASSEFRVGGTGELFF. This chain joins TRBV6-1 and TRBJ2-2; D tentatively fits TRBD1 or TRBD2 (6 bases each). The germline V and J ends were trimmed by 2 bases and 5 bases, with 15 bases remaining between them. This CDR3 is 16 amino acids long. Germline V gives CDR1 MNHNS, CDR2 SASEGT.

This clone appeared a single time. The CDR3 reads CASSEWGTEAFF. The CDR3 region has the DNA TGCGCCAGCAGTGAGTGGGGAACTGAAGCTTTCTTT. This chain connects TRBV10-2 to TRBJ1-1; unclear D gene. Germline V lookup: CDR1 WSHSY, CDR2 SAAADI. V dropped 1 base and J dropped 5 bases, with 5 bases sitting between them. This CDR3 comprises 12 residues.

This clone has only one observation. This chain links TRBV28 with TRBJ2-5; TRBD1 might be the D (6 bases). In germline, CDR1 is MDHEN, CDR2 SYDVKM. This CDR3 comprises 13 residues. Trimming pared 1 base from V and 9 bases from J, leaving 12 bases between. CDR3: CASSLSGEGAQYF. CDR3 in DNA: TGTGCCAGCAGTTTATCGGGCGAGGGGGCCCAGTACTTC. The whole variable domain, filled in from reference TRBV28 and TRBJ2-5, reads DVKVTQSSRYLVKRTGEKVFLECVQDMDHENMFWYRQDPGLGLRLIYFSYDVKMKEKGDIPEGYSVSREKKERFSLILESASTNQTSMYLCASSLSGEGAQYFGPGTRLLVL.

The chain joins TRBV10-3 to TRBJ2-6, with 7 nucleotides matching TRBD1. CDR3 length equals 19 residues. The germline gives CDR1 ENHRY, CDR2 SYGVKD. Losses at the gene ends were 8 bases for V and 0 bases for J; bases not matched to a gene: 16. CDR3 loop: CAIRAFGGTDLSGANVLTF. The CDR3 region has the DNA TGTGCCATCCGAGCCTTTGGTGGGACAGACCTCTCTGGGGCCAACGTCCTGACTTTC.

This clone appeared a single time. The chain couples TRBV28 to TRBJ1-1; D remains ambiguous. Germline CDR1 and CDR2: MDHEN and SYDVKM. Trimming took 6 bases from V and 1 from J, leaving 12 bases between them. The CDR3 runs 14 residues. The CDR3 sequence: CASSLTVGNTEAFF. In DNA, the CDR3 is TGTGCCAGCAGCCTGACGGTGGGGAACACTGAAGCTTTCTTT.

This sequence joins TRBV11-3 and TRBJ1-5, with D perhaps TRBD1 (5 bases). There are 18 residues in the CDR3. CDR1 and CDR2 from the germline V gene are SGHNT and YENEEA. The germline V and J ends were trimmed by 2 bases and 0 bases, with 17 bases remaining between them. This CDR3 reads CASSLPHKRQYSNQPQHF. CDR3 bases: TGTGCCAGCAGCTTACCGCATAAAAGACAGTATAGCAATCAGCCCCAGCATTTT. Full variable domain (missing parts from reference TRBV11-3 and TRBJ1-5): EAGVVQSPRYKIIEKKQPVAFWCNPISGHNTLYWYLQNLGQGPELLIRYENEEAVDDSQLPKDRFSAERLKGVDSTLKIQPAELGDSAVYLCASSLPHKRQYSNQPQHFGDGTRLSIL.

The chain combines TRBV10-3 with TRBJ2-7; TRBD1 or TRBD2 may be the D gene (5 bases each). The CDR3 extends over 13 amino acids. CDR1 is ENHRY and CDR2 is SYGVKD in the germline V gene. Trimming stripped 5 bases from V and 1 base from J, with 9 bases between. The CDR3 DNA sequence: TGTGCCATCAGTCATGGGGGTTCCTACGAGCAGTACTTC. It is translated as CAISHGGSYEQYF.

The V call is TRBV6-5, the J call TRBJ1-6; possible D gene TRBD1, 6 bases. Germline-derived CDR1 and CDR2 are MNHEY and SVGAGI. This CDR3 is built from 16 residues. Trimming removed 2 bases from V and 9 bases from J, with 17 bases in between. This chain's CDR3 is CASSYGGRGTGSPLHF. The CDR3 DNA sequence: TGTGCCAGCAGTTACGGCGGAAGGGGGACGGGTTCACCCCTCCACTTT.

The V call is TRBV2, the J call TRBJ2-7, with 12 bases matching TRBD2. V gave up 8 bases and J gave up 7 bases; unmatched junction bases: 12. This CDR3 region has 15 residues. Germline V lookup: CDR1 SNHLY, CDR2 FYNNEI. In nucleotides, the CDR3 is TGTGCCAGCGTTCTAGCGGGAGGGCCTGTGGAAGAGCAGTACTTC. It translates to CASVLAGGPVEEQYF.

This clone was seen only once. This chain uses TRBV28 with TRBJ2-1; no clear D. Trimming took 4 bases from V and 0 from J, leaving 7 bases between them. CDR3 length: 14 amino acids. Germline V CDR1 and CDR2: MDHEN, SYDVKM. The CDR3: CASSSSSSYNEQFF. DNA of the CDR3: TGTGCCAGCAGTTCCTCTAGCTCCTACAATGAGCAGTTCTTC.

The genes are TRBV5-1 and TRBJ2-1, with 11 bases aligning to TRBD2. The CDR3 has 17 amino acids. From germline, CDR1 is SGHRS and CDR2 YFSETQ. J was trimmed by 6 bases and V by 1 base; bases with no gene match: 9. CDR3 amino acids: CASSLTQLAGDFNEQFF. In nucleotides, the CDR3 is TGCGCCAGCAGCTTGACCCAACTAGCGGGAGATTTCAATGAGCAGTTCTTC. The full variable domain, its missing parts supplied by reference TRBV5-1 and TRBJ2-1, is KAGVTQTPRYLIKTRGQQVTLSCSPISGHRSVSWYQQTPGQGLQFLFEYFSETQRNKGNFPGRFSGRQFSNSRSEMNVSTLELGDSALYLCASSLTQLAGDFNEQFFGPGTRLTVL.

The CDR3 region has the DNA TGTGCCAGCAGCTTTCTAGCGGGAGAAGGCACAGATACGCAGTATTTT. It codes for CASSFLAGEGTDTQYF. V and J are TRBV7-6 and TRBJ2-3; 10 bases match TRBD2. From germline, CDR1 is SGHVS and CDR2 FNYEAQ. J lost 1 base, V lost 3 bases, and 4 bases had no gene match. The CDR3 has 16 amino acids. The whole variable domain, filled in from reference TRBV7-6 and TRBJ2-3, reads GAGVSQSPRYKVTKRGQDVALRCDPISGHVSLYWYRQALGQGPEFLTYFNYEAQQDKSGLPNDRFSAERPEGSISTLTIQRTEQRDSAMYRCASSFLAGEGTDTQYFGPGTRLTVL.

The V and J genes are TRBV5-6 and TRBJ2-5, with D maybe TRBD2 (6 bases). Per germline, CDR1 SGHDT and CDR2 YYEEEE. The CDR3 has 12 residues. V lost 3 bases and J lost 4, with 7 bases in between. CDR3 bases: TGTGCCAGCAGCTCTAGCGCAGAGACCCAGTACTTC. This gives the protein CASSSSAETQYF. The variable domain in full, completed from reference TRBV5-6 and TRBJ2-5, reads DAGVTQSPTHLIKTRGQQVTLRCSPKSGHDTVSWYQQALGQGPQFIFQYYEEEERQRGNFPDRFSGHQFPNYSSELNVNALLLGDSALYLCASSSSAETQYFGPGTRLLVL.

The chain carries TRBV14 and TRBJ2-7, with unresolved D. CDR3 length equals 15 residues. V was clipped by 0 bases and J by 6 bases, with 15 bases between them. CDR1 is SGHDN, CDR2 FVKESK, per germline. DNA for the CDR3: TGTGCCAGCAGCCAAGACCACTTTGTAGTCAGCGAGCAGTACTTC. Protein product: CASSQDHFVVSEQYF.

The chain joins TRBV27 to TRBJ1-5; D remains ambiguous. Looked up from germline, CDR1 is MNHEY and CDR2 is SMNVEV (reference sequence). V gave up 0 bases and J gave up 1 base, with 10 bases separating them. The CDR3 totals 16 residues. CDR3 amino acids: CASSLSLPGSNQPQHF. CDR3 DNA sequence: TGTGCCAGCAGTTTATCCTTGCCGGGCAGCAATCAGCCCCAGCATTTT.

The rearrangement uses TRBV7-8 and TRBJ1-5, with D perhaps matching TRBD1 (5 bases). Germline lookup yields CDR1 SGHVS and CDR2 FQNEAQ. The CDR3 consists of 16 residues. The V end was cut by 5 bases, the J end by 6 bases, with 20 bases between. The CDR3 coding sequence is TGTGCCAGCAGCCCAGGCCACGGGGGAAATAGTCAGCCCCAGCATTTT. Its protein is CASSPGHGGNSQPQHF.